What follows are 8 T cell receptor beta chains derived from one specimen sequenced in a study of blood T cell repertoires in COVID-19. Sequencing used immunoSEQ multiplex PCR; TCRdb keeps in-frame clones, though not all of them. The table includes approximately 260,000 clones, about 87% detected once. Sequencing was carried out using peripheral blood. These receptor sequences come from a woman in her sixties or seventies with COVID-19, enrolled during active disease.

CDR3 DNA sequence: TGTGCCAGCAGCGAATCGACAGGGTACACTGAAGCTTTCTTT. Protein sequence: CASSESTGYTEAFF. The rearrangement joins TRBV2 to TRBJ1-1, with 7 bases matching TRBD1. Per the germline V gene, CDR1 is SNHLY and CDR2 is FYNNEI. This CDR3 has 14 amino acids. Losses at the gene ends were 6 bases for V and 3 bases for J; bases not matched to a gene: 7.

The chain couples TRBV30 to TRBJ1-6, with a weak D call TRBD1 (5 bases). This CDR3 is built from 14 residues. V lost 4 bases and J 5 bases, leaving 12 bases between the germline ends. CDR1 is GTSNPN and CDR2 is SVGIG in the germline V gene (reference sequence). The DNA of the CDR3 is TGTGCCTGGACTCAGGGCCGGAATAATTCACCCCTCCACTTT. Its translation: CAWTQGRNNSPLHF.

In its sample, this clone was seen a few times. This chain connects TRBV27 to TRBJ1-5, with a tentative D call TRBD1 (6 bases). The length of the CDR3 is 15 residues. Between the trimmed V and J ends, which lost 5 bases and 1 base, there was a span of 12 bases. The germline CDR1 and CDR2 sequences are MNHEY and SMNVEV (reference sequence). The chain's CDR3 is CASSKTGRSNQPQHF. DNA of the CDR3: TGTGCCAGCAGTAAAACAGGGAGAAGCAATCAGCCCCAGCATTTT.

The chain recombines TRBV9 with TRBJ1-2, with 8 bases that match TRBD1. V lost 4 bases and J lost 2; bases outside the gene matches: 7. Germline V CDR1 and CDR2: SGDLS, YYNGEE. The CDR3 contains 15 residues. CDR3 sequence (DNA): TGTGCCAGCAGCCGAGGCGGGACAGGAAACTATGGCTACACCTTC. Protein sequence: CASSRGGTGNYGYTF. The full variable domain, completed using reference TRBV9 and TRBJ1-2, is DSGVTQTPKHLITATGQRVTLRCSPRSGDLSVYWYQQSLDQGLQFLIQYYNGEERAKGNILERFSAQQFPDLHSELNLSSLELGDSALYFCASSRGGTGNYGYTFGSGTRLTVV.

The chain combines TRBV27 with TRBJ2-3, with 9 nucleotides matching TRBD1. V lost 6 bases and J lost 4; bases outside the gene matches: 8. Germline loops: CDR1 MNHEY, CDR2 SMNVEV (reference sequence). The CDR3 extends over 15 amino acids. The CDR3 bases are TGTGCCAGCAGGGGCTGGGGACAGGGACCAGATACGCAGTATTTT. Encoded protein: CASRGWGQGPDTQYF.

J is TRBJ1-4 and V is TRBV3-1 (or the pseudogene TRBV3-2), with 7 bases identical to TRBD1. The CDR3 length is 16 residues. Germline lookup yields CDR1 LGHDT and CDR2 YNNKEL (reference sequence). With V trimmed by 2 bases and J by 3 bases, 6 bases remained unmatched. As DNA, the CDR3 is TGTGCCAGCAGCCAAAACCCCGGGACAGCTAATGAAAAACTGTTTTTT. It codes for CASSQNPGTANEKLFF.

The chain carries TRBV5-1 and TRBJ1-2, with D perhaps TRBD1 (6 bases). The CDR3 sequence is 15 residues long. V dropped 4 bases and J dropped 4 bases, with 17 bases sitting between them. Per germline, CDR1 SGHRS and CDR2 YFSETQ. The CDR3 coding sequence is TGCGCCAGCAGCCTCAGGCGGGGGCTCGTCTATGGCTACACCTTC. The encoded protein is CASSLRRGLVYGYTF.

The J gene is TRBJ2-7, the V gene TRBV19; D possibly corresponds to TRBD2 (6 bases). Trimming stripped 5 bases from V and 0 bases from J, with 14 bases between. CDR3 length equals 15 residues. The V gene's germline CDR1 is LNHDA and CDR2 SQIVND (reference sequence). Written as DNA, the CDR3 is TGTGCCAGTAGTGCCGCCCGGGACTTCTCCTACGAGCAGTACTTC. Translated: CASSAARDFSYEQYF.